This TCR beta chain originates from a study of cytomegalovirus exposure and HLA in healthy donors. Findings and limits, study-wide: Rates of TCR association differed by HLA locus in a later analysis, with DRB1 highest and HLA-C lowest. According to a later analysis, donors in an Asian-associated ancestry cluster reportedly had fewer N-insertions than the 666-donor mean.

In the PCR, 60 Vbeta and 13 Jbeta primers were used. In the source study's methods: Unique TCR beta chains totaled roughly 79 million in a later count, with roughly 11 million of them shared. Profiling relied on immunoSEQ multiplex PCR, and the TCRdb table lists in-frame clones only, not all of them. From that table come the V and J calls and clone size; the DNA was used to work out D and trimming. The sample shows approximately 100,000 clones, approximately 85% of them seen only once. Concerning this clone: Its matching antigen is unknown.

V lost 3 bases, J lost 2 bases, and 4 bases lay in between. The CDR3 sequence is 13 residues long. Germline loops: CDR1 MNHNS, CDR2 SASEGT. The chain combines TRBV6-1 with TRBJ2-2, with D hard to call. Source material: PBMCs. The source of this sequence is a man aged 45 to 65 in good health and CMV-seronegative. DNA for the CDR3: TGTGCCAGCAGTGACCCTAACACCGGGGAGCTGTTTTTT. This sequence encodes CASSDPNTGELFF.